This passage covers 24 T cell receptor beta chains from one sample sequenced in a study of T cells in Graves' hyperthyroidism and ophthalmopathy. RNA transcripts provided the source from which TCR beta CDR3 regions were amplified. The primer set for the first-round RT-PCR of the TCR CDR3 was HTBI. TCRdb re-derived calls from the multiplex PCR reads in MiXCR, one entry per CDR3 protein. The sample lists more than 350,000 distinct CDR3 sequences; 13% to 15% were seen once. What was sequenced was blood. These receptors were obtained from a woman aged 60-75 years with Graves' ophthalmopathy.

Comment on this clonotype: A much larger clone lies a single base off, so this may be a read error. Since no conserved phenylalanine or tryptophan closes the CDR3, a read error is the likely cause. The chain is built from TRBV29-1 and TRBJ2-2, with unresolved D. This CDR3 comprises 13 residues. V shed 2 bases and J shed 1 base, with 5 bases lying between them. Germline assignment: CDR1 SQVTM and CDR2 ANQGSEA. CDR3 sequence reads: CSVESGNTGELFS. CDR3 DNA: TGCAGCGTTGAATCGGGGAACACCGGGGAGCTGTTTTCT.

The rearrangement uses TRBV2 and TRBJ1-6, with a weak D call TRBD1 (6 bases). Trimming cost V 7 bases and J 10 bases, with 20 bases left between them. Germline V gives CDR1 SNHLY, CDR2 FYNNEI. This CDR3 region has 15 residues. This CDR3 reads CASNPPGQGSSPLHF. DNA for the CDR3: TGTGCCAGCAACCCCCCGGGACAAGGAAGCTCACCCCTCCACTTT.

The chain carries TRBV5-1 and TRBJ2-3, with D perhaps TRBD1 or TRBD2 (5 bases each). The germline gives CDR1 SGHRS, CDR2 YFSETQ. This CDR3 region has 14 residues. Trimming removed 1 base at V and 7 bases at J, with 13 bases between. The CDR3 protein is CASSLTEGSNTQYF. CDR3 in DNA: TGCGCCAGCAGCTTGACTGAGGGGTCAAATACGCAGTATTTT.

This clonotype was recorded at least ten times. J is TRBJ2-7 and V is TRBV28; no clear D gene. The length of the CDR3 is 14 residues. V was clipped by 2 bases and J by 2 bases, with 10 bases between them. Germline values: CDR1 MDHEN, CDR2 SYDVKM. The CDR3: CASSLMGQAYEQYF. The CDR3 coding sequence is TGTGCCAGCAGTTTAATGGGCCAGGCCTACGAGCAGTACTTC.

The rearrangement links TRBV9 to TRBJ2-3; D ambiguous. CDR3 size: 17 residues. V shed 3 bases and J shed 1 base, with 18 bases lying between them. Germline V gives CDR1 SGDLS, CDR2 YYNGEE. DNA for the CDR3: TGTGCCAGCAGCGAGCCCAGGTCCGGGTTAGGCACAGATACGCAGTATTTT. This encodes CASSEPRSGLGTDTQYF.

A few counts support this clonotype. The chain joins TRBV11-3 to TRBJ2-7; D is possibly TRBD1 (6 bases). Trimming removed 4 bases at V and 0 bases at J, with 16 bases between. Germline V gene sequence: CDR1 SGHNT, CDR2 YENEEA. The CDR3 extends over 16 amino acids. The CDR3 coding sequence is TGTGCCAGCAGCTCTTGGGGGCCCAACCTCTCCTACGAGCAGTACTTC. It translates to CASSSWGPNLSYEQYF. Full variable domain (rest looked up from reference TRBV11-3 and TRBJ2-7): EAGVVQSPRYKIIEKKQPVAFWCNPISGHNTLYWYLQNLGQGPELLIRYENEEAVDDSQLPKDRFSAERLKGVDSTLKIQPAELGDSAVYLCASSSWGPNLSYEQYFGPGTRLTVT.

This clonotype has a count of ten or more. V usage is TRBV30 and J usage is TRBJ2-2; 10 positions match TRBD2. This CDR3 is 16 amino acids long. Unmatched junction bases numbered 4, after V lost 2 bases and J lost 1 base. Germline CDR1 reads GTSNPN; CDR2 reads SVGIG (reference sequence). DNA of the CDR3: TGTGCCTGGAGTAAGGGGACTAGCGTGAACACCGGGGAGCTGTTTTTT. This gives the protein CAWSKGTSVNTGELFF.

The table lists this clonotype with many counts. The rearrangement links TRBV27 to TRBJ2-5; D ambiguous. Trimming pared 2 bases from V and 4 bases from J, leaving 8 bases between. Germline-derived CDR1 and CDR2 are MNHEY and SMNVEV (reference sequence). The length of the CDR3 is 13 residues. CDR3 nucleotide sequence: TGTGCCAGCAGTTTAGAAAGGAGAGAGACCCAGTACTTC. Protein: CASSLERRETQYF.

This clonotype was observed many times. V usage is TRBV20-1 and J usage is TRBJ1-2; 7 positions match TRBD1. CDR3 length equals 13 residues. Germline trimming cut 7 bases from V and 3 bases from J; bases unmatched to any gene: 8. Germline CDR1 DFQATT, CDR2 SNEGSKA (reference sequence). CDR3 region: CSGDFGTDYGYTF. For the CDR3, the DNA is TGCAGTGGAGACTTCGGGACAGACTATGGCTACACCTTC.

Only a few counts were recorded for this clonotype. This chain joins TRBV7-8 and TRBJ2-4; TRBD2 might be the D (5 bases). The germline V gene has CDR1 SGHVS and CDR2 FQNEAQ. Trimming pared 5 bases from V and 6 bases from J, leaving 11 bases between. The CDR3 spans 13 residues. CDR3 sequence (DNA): TGTGCCAGCAGCCCTGACGGGGTAAACATTCAGTACTTC. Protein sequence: CASSPDGVNIQYF. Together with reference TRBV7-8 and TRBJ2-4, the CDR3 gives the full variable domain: GAGVSQSPRYKVAKRGQDVALRCDPISGHVSLFWYQQALGQGPEFLTYFQNEAQLDKSGLPSDRFFAERPEGSVSTLKIQRTQQEDSAVYLCASSPDGVNIQYFGAGTRLSVL.

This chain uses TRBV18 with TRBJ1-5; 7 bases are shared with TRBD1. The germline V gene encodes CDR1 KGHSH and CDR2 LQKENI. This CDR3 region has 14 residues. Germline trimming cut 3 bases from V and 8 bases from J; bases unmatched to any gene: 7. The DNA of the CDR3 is TGTGCCAGCTCACCCGGCCCAGGGGGTGAGCCCCAGCATTTT. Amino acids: CASSPGPGGEPQHF.

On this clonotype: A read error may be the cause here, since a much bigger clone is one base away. The CDR3: CASSLSGTPEQYF. As DNA, the CDR3 is TGTGCCAGCAGTCTCTCTGGGACACCCGAGCAGTACTTC. The gene calls are TRBV28 and TRBJ2-7; D is perhaps TRBD1 (6 bases). Germline lookup yields CDR1 MDHEN and CDR2 SYDVKM. V lost 5 bases and J lost 6, with 14 bases in between. This CDR3 is built from 13 residues. Based on the CDR3 plus reference TRBV28 and TRBJ2-7, the full variable domain is DVKVTQSSRYLVKRTGEKVFLECVQDMDHENMFWYRQDPGLGLRLIYFSYDVKMKEKGDIPEGYSVSREKKERFSLILESASTNQTSMYLCASSLSGTPEQYFGPGTRLTVT.

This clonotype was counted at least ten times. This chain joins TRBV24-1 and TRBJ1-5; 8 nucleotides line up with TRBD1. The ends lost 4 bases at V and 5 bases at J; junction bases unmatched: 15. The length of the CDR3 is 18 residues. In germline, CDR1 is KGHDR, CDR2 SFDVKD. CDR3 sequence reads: CATSDRGQGTIGDQPQHF. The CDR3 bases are TGTGCCACCAGTGACCGTGGACAGGGTACGATCGGCGATCAGCCCCAGCATTTT.

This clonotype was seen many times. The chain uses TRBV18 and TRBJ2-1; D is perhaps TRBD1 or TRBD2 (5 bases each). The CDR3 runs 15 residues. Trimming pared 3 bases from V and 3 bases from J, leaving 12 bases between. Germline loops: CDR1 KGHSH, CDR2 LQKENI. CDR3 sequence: CASSPGQDYYNEQFF. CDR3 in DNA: TGTGCCAGCTCACCGGGGCAAGACTACTACAATGAGCAGTTCTTC.

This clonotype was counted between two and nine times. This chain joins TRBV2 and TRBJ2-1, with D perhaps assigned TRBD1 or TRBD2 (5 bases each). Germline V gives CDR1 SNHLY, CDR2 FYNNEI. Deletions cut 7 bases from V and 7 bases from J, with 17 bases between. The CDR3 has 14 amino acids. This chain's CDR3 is CASNRGRVGNEQFF. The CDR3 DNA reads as TGTGCCAGCAACCGGGGCAGAGTGGGGAATGAGCAGTTCTTC.

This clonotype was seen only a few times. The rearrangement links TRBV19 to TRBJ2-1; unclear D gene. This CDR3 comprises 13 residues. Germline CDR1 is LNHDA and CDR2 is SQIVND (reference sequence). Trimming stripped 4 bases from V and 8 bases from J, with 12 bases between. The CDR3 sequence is CASSTSVRDEQFF. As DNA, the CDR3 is TGTGCCAGTAGTACCTCAGTACGGGATGAGCAGTTCTTC.

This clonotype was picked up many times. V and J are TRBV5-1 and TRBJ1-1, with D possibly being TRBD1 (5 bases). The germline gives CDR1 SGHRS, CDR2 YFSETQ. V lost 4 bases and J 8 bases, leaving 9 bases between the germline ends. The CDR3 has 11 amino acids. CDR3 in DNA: TGCGCCAGCAGCCTGGGACTCGAAGCTTTCTTT. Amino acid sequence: CASSLGLEAFF.

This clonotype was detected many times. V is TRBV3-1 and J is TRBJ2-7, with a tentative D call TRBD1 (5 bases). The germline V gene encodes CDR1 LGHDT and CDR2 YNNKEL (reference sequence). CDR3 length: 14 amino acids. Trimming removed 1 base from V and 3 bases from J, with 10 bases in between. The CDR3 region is CASSQGTGGYEQYF. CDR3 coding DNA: TGTGCCAGCAGCCAAGGCACAGGCGGCTACGAGCAGTACTTC.

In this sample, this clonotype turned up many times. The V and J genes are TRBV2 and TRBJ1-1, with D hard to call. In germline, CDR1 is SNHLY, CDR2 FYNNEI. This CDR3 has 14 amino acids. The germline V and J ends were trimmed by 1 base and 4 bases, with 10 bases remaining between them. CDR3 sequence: CASSEGGMSTEAFF. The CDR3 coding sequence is TGTGCCAGCAGTGAAGGAGGGATGAGCACTGAAGCTTTCTTT.

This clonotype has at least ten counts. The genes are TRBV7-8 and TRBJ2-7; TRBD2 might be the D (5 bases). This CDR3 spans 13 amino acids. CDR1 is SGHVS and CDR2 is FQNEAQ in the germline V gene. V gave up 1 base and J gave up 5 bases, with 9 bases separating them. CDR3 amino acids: CASSLDVGNEQYF. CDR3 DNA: TGTGCCAGCAGCTTAGACGTCGGGAACGAGCAGTACTTC.

The CDR3 nucleotides read TGCAGTGCCACGGAAGGGGGCTTTGAAAAACTGTTTTTT. Protein: CSATEGGFEKLFF. V usage is TRBV20-1 and J usage is TRBJ1-4, with 7 bases matching TRBD1. Germline CDR1 and CDR2: DFQATT and SNEGSKA (reference sequence). The CDR3 is 13 amino acids. With V trimmed by 6 bases and J by 7 bases, 8 bases remained unmatched.

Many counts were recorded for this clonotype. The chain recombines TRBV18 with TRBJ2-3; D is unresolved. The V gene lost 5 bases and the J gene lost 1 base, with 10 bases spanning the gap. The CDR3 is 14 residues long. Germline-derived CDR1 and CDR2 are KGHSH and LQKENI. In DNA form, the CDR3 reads TGTGCCAGCTCATCCCCTGACGGCACAGATACGCAGTATTTT. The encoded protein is CASSSPDGTDTQYF.

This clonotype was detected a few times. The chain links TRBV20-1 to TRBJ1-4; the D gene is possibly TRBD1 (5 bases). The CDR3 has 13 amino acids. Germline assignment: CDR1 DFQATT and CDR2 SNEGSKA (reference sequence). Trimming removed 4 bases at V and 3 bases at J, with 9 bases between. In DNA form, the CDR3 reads TGCAGTGCTAATCGGGGGGCTAATGAAAAACTGTTTTTT. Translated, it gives CSANRGANEKLFF.

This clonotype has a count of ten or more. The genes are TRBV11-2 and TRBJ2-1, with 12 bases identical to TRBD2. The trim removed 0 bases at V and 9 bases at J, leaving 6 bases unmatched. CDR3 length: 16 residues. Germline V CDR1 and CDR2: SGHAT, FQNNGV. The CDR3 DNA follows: TGTGCCAGCAGCTTAGAAAGGACTAGCGGGAAGGGTGAGCAGTTCTTC. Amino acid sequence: CASSLERTSGKGEQFF.